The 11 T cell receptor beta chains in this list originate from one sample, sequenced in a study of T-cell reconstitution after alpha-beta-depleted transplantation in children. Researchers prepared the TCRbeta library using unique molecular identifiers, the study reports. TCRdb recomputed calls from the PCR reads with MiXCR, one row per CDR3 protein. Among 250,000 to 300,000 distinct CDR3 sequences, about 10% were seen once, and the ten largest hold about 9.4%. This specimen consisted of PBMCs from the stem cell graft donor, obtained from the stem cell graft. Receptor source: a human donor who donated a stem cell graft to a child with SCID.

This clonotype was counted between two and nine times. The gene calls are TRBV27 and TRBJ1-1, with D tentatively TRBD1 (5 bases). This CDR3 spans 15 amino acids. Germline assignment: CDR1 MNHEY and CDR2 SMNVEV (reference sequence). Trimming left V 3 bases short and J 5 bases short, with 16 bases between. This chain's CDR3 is CASSFNPTGGTEAFF. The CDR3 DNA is TGTGCCAGCAGTTTCAACCCCACCGGGGGGACTGAAGCTTTCTTT.

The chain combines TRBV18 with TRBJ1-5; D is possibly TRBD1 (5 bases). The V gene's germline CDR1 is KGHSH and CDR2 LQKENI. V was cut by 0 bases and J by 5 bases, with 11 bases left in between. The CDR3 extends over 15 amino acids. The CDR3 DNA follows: TGTGCCAGCTCACCACCGCCAGGGTGGGATCAGCCCCAGCATTTT. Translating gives CASSPPPGWDQPQHF. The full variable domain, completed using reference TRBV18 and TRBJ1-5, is NAGVMQNPRHLVRRRGQEARLRCSPMKGHSHVYWYRQLPEEGLKFMVYLQKENIIDESGMPKERFSAEFPKEGPSILRIQQVVRGDSAAYFCASSPPPGWDQPQHFGDGTRLSIL.

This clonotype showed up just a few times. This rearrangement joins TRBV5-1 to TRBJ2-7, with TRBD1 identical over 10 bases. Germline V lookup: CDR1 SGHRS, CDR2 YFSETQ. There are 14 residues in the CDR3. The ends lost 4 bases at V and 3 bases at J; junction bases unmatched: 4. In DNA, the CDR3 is TGCGCCAGCAGCATGGGACAGGGGATCTACGAGCAGTACTTC. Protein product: CASSMGQGIYEQYF.

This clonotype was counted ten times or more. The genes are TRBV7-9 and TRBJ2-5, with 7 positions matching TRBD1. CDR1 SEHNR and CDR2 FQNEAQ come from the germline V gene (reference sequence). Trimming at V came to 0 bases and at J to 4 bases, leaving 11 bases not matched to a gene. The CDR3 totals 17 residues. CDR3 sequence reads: CASSLALTGSFLETQYF. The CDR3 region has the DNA TGTGCCAGCAGCTTAGCCCTGACAGGGTCGTTTCTAGAGACCCAGTACTTC.

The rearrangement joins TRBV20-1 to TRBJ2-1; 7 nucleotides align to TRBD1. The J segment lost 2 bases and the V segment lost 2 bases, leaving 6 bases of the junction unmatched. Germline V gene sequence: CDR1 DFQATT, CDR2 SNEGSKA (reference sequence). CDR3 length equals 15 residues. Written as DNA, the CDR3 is TGCAGTGCTAGACCGGGACAGAAGACCTACAATGAGCAGTTCTTC. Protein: CSARPGQKTYNEQFF.

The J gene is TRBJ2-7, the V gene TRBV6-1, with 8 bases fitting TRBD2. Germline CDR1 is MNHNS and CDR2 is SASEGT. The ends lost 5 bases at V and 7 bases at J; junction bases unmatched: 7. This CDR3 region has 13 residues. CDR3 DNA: TGTGCCAGCAGTAAGACTGGCGGGGGGGAGCAGTACTTC. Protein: CASSKTGGGEQYF.

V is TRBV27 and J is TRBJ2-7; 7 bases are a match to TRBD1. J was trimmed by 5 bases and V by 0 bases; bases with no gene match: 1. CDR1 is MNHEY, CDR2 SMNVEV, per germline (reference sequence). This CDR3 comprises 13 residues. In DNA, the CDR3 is TGTGCCAGCAGTTTATCGACAGGGAACGAGCAGTACTTC. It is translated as CASSLSTGNEQYF.

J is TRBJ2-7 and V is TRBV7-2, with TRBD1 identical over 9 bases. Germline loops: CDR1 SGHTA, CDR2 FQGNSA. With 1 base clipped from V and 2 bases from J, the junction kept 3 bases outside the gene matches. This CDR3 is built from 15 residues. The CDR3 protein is CASSLGWDRAYEQYF. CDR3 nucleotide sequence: TGTGCCAGCAGCTTAGGCTGGGACAGGGCCTACGAGCAGTACTTC.

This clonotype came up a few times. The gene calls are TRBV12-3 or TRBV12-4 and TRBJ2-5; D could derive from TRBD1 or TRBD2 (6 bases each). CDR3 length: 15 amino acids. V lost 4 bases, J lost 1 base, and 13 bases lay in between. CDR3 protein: CASSSLGGPQETQYF. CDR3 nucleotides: TGTGCCAGCAGTTCCCTAGGGGGGCCCCAAGAGACCCAGTACTTC.

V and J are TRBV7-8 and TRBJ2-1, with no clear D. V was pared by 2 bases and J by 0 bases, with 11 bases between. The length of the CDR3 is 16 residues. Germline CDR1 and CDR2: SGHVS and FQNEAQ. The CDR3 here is CASSLPPGNSYNEQFF. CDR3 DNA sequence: TGTGCCAGCAGCTTACCCCCTGGCAACTCCTACAATGAGCAGTTCTTC.

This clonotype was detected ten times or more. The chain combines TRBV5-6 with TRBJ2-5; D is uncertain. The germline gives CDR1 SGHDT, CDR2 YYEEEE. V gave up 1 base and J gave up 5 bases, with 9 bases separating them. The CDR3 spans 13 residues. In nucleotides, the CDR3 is TGTGCCAGCAGCTTGACTGAAGGGGAGACCCAGTACTTC. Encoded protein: CASSLTEGETQYF.